This entry lists 18 T cell receptor beta chains sequenced from one sample in a study of blood T cell repertoires in COVID-19. TCRdb keeps only in-frame clones here, not all; method: immunoSEQ multiplex PCR. The sample shows some 150,000 clones, about four fifths of them seen only once. Source material: peripheral blood. The receptors here all came from a woman aged 60-75 years with active or convalescent COVID-19.

The genes are TRBV4-2 and TRBJ2-6; 8 bases align to TRBD1. Germline V gene data show CDR1 as LGHNA and CDR2 as YNFKEQ. CDR3 length: 18 amino acids. V trimming: 5 bases; J trimming: 0 bases; junction bases outside the gene matches: 9. The CDR3 region has the DNA TGTGCCAGCAGCTCACGACAGGGGATCGGCTCTGGGGCCAACGTCCTGACTTTC. Translation gives CASSSRQGIGSGANVLTF.

The chain combines TRBV24-1 with TRBJ2-3, with a tentative D call TRBD1 (6 bases). In germline, CDR1 is KGHDR, CDR2 SFDVKD. Between the trimmed V and J ends, which lost 1 base and 4 bases, there was a span of 23 bases. The CDR3 totals 19 residues. The CDR3 region is CATSDFPGQILPFPDTQYF. The CDR3, as DNA: TGTGCCACCAGTGATTTCCCGGGACAAATACTTCCTTTTCCAGATACGCAGTATTTT.

The chain uses TRBV29-1 and TRBJ2-5, with 13 bases identical to TRBD2. Germline CDR1 is SQVTM and CDR2 is ANQGSEA. The CDR3 length is 16 residues. Trimming removed 3 bases from V and 2 bases from J; junction bases left unmatched: 6. CDR3 DNA sequence: TGCAGCGTTGATGGACTAGCGGGGGACACACAAGAGACCCAGTACTTC. It is translated as CSVDGLAGDTQETQYF.

The gene calls are TRBV10-3 and TRBJ2-5; 12 nucleotides align to TRBD2. V lost 10 bases, J lost 4 bases, and 10 bases stayed unmatched. The CDR3 is 15 residues long. In germline, CDR1 is ENHRY, CDR2 SYGVKD. The CDR3 nucleotides read TGTGCCAGAAACCTAGCGGGAGGGCTAGGAGAGACCCAGTACTTC. Encoded protein: CARNLAGGLGETQYF.

The chain employs TRBV7-2 and TRBJ2-4; 7 nucleotides match TRBD1. The germline gives CDR1 SGHTA, CDR2 FQGNSA. V shed 5 bases and J 9 bases; nucleotides not matched to a gene: 10. This CDR3 has 14 amino acids. The CDR3 loop reads CASSPRQGAAIQYF. The DNA of the CDR3 is TGTGCCAGCAGCCCTCGACAGGGTGCGGCCATTCAGTACTTC.

This clone was found once. The chain couples TRBV18 to TRBJ2-3, with 9 bases identical to TRBD2. From germline, CDR1 is KGHSH and CDR2 LQKENI. Germline trimming cut 4 bases from V and 1 base from J; bases unmatched to any gene: 3. The CDR3 consists of 15 residues. The CDR3 here is CASSLGLAGTDTQYF. Written as DNA, the CDR3 is TGTGCCAGCTCACTGGGACTAGCCGGCACAGATACGCAGTATTTT.

The V call is TRBV7-2, the J call TRBJ1-5; D is uncertain. V lost 5 bases and J 3 bases, leaving 14 bases between the germline ends. This CDR3 is built from 15 residues. Per the germline V gene, CDR1 is SGHTA and CDR2 is FQGNSA. The DNA for the CDR3 is TGTGCCAGCAGCCTTGCGGGCGGAGCCAATCAGCCCCAGCATTTT. Translated: CASSLAGGANQPQHF.

The J gene is TRBJ1-6, the V gene TRBV2; no clear D. The CDR3 has 13 amino acids. Trimming cost V 1 base and J 7 bases, with 5 bases left between them. CDR1 is SNHLY, CDR2 FYNNEI, per germline. The CDR3 bases are TGTGCCAGCAGTGAAGACAGAAATTCACCCCTCCACTTT. Its translation is CASSEDRNSPLHF.

This clone was detected a few times. The rearrangement joins TRBV7-2 to TRBJ1-3, with TRBD1 matching 7 bases. The ends lost 3 bases at V and 3 bases at J; junction bases unmatched: 5. Germline V gene sequence: CDR1 SGHTA, CDR2 FQGNSA. The CDR3 contains 15 residues. The chain's CDR3 is CASSFDRVFGNTIYF. CDR3 sequence (DNA): TGTGCCAGCAGCTTTGACAGGGTCTTTGGAAACACCATATATTTT.

This rearrangement joins TRBV28 to TRBJ2-4, with D perhaps matching TRBD2 (5 bases). The CDR3 length is 15 residues. The V gene's germline CDR1 is MDHEN and CDR2 SYDVKM. With 7 bases removed from V and 1 base from J, the gap between germline ends came to 14 bases. CDR3 nucleotide sequence: TGTGCCAGCAATGTAGCTAGGGAGGCCAAAAACATTCAGTACTTC. Translation gives CASNVAREAKNIQYF.

J is TRBJ2-5 and V is TRBV3-1 (or the pseudogene TRBV3-2); D is possibly TRBD2 (5 bases). The germline V gene encodes CDR1 LGHDT and CDR2 YNNKEL (reference sequence). Trimming left V 0 bases short and J 5 bases short, with 7 bases between. CDR3 length: 13 amino acids. DNA of the CDR3: TGTGCCAGCAGCCAAGAGTGGAGGGAGACCCAGTACTTC. It specifies CASSQEWRETQYF.

The rearrangement uses TRBV7-9 and TRBJ2-1, with 10 nucleotides matching TRBD2. The germline CDR1 and CDR2 sequences are SEHNR and FQNEAQ (reference sequence). Trimming cost V 7 bases and J 4 bases; bases outside gene matches: 4. The CDR3 runs to 14 residues. CDR3 residues: CASTGLADYNEQFF. The CDR3 DNA reads TGTGCCAGCACTGGACTAGCGGATTACAATGAGCAGTTCTTC. Based on the CDR3 plus reference TRBV7-9 and TRBJ2-1, the full variable domain is DTGVSQNPRHKITKRGQNVTFRCDPISEHNRLYWYRQTLGQGPEFLTYFQNEAQLEKSRLLSDRFSAERPKGSFSTLEIQRTEQGDSAMYLCASTGLADYNEQFFGPGTRLTVL.

The chain uses TRBV2 and TRBJ1-6; D gene unclear. Trimming cost V 7 bases and J 0 bases, with 10 bases left between them. Germline V gene lookup returns CDR1 SNHLY and CDR2 FYNNEI. This CDR3 spans 15 amino acids. The CDR3 sequence: CASKVLSSYNSPLHF. Written as DNA, the CDR3 is TGTGCCAGCAAAGTTCTGAGCTCCTATAATTCACCCCTCCACTTT.

This chain connects TRBV19 to TRBJ1-5; a possible D gene is TRBD1 (5 bases). V lost 3 bases to trimming and J lost 3 bases, with 9 bases between them. Per the germline V gene, CDR1 is LNHDA and CDR2 is SQIVND (reference sequence). The CDR3 has 14 amino acids. The CDR3 DNA reads TGTGCCAGTAGTATTCCAGGGTTCAATCAGCCCCAGCATTTT. Residues: CASSIPGFNQPQHF.

V gene TRBV15 combines with J gene TRBJ2-5; 12 bases align to TRBD2. The CDR3 has 15 residues. The germline V gene encodes CDR1 LNHNV and CDR2 YYDKDF (reference sequence). V was clipped by 4 bases and J by 5 bases; unmatched bases: 5. CDR3 sequence reads: CATSTGLAGLETQYF. DNA for the CDR3: TGTGCCACCAGCACCGGACTAGCGGGATTGGAGACCCAGTACTTC.

This chain joins TRBV4-3 and TRBJ1-1; 9 bases line up with TRBD1. This CDR3 region has 14 residues. V was clipped by 5 bases and J by 5 bases; unmatched bases: 6. Germline assignment: CDR1 LGHNA and CDR2 YSLEER. CDR3 protein: CASSAGQGRTEAFF. The CDR3 bases are TGCGCCAGCAGCGCTGGACAGGGGAGGACTGAAGCTTTCTTT.

The chain couples TRBV29-1 to TRBJ2-1; 9 nucleotides line up with TRBD1. Germline-derived CDR1 and CDR2 are SQVTM and ANQGSEA. The CDR3 spans 14 residues. Losses at the gene ends were 6 bases for V and 9 bases for J; bases not matched to a gene: 12. The CDR3, as DNA: TGCAGCGTCGCGGTCCGGGACAGGGCTAGTGAGCAGTTCTTC. Its protein is CSVAVRDRASEQFF.

CDR3 sequence reads: CASSSRISAAMNTEAFF. In DNA form, the CDR3 reads TGTGCCAGCAGTTCCAGGATCTCGGCAGCCATGAACACTGAAGCTTTCTTT. This chain uses TRBV27 with TRBJ1-1; D is unclear. Per germline, CDR1 MNHEY and CDR2 SMNVEV (reference sequence). The CDR3 sequence is 17 residues long. V was pared by 4 bases and J by 0 bases, with 18 bases between.